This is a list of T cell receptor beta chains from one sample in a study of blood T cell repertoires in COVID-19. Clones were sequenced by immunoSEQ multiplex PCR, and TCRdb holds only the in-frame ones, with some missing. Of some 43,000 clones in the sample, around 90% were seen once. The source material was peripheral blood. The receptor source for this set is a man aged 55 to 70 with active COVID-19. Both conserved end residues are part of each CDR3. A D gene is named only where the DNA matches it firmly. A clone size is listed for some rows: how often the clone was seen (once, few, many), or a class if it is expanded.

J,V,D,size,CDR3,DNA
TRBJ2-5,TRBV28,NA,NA,CASREGGMETQYF,TGTGCCAGCAGGGAAGGGGGAATGGAGACCCAGTACTTC
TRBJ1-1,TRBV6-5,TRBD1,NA,CASRITGALAEAFF,TGTGCCAGCAGAATAACAGGGGCTCTCGCTGAAGCTTTCTTT
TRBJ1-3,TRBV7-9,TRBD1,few,CASSLTGTGGSNTIYF,TGTGCCAGCAGCCTAACCGGGACAGGGGGCTCAAACACCATATATTTT
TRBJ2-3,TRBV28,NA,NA,CASSPNSRAITDTQYF,TGTGCCAGCAGCCCTAACTCAAGAGCGATCACAGATACGCAGTATTTT
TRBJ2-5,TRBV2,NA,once,CASRPVVVKETQYF,TGTGCCAGCAGACCAGTTGTGGTGAAAGAGACCCAGTACTTC
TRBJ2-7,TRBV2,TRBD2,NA,CASSDSLAGVSLVSDEQYF,TGTGCCAGCAGTGACAGCCTAGCGGGAGTTTCCTTAGTTAGTGACGAGCAGTACTTC
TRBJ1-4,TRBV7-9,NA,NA,CASSSGRREKLFF,TGTGCCAGCAGCTCGGGGAGGAGGGAAAAACTGTTTTTT
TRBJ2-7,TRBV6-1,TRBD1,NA,CASSERVDRDYEQYF,TGTGCCAGCAGTGAACGGGTCGACAGGGACTACGAGCAGTACTTC
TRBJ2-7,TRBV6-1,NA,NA,CASSEPESYEQYF,TGTGCCAGCAGTGAACCAGAAAGTTACGAGCAGTACTTC
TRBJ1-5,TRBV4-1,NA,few,CASSQDHETGQPQHF,TGCGCCAGCAGCCAAGATCATGAAACGGGTCAGCCCCAGCATTTT
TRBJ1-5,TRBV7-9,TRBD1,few,CASSLGDSSGRPQHF,TGTGCCAGCAGCTTAGGGGACAGCTCCGGTAGGCCCCAGCATTTT
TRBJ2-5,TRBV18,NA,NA,CASSPQDRLGDLGYF,TGTGCCAGCTCACCACAGGACAGATTGGGTGATTTGGGATACTTC
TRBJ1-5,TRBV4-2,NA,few,CASSQEYGGWQPQHF,TGTGCCAGCAGCCAAGAGTACGGAGGGTGGCAGCCCCAGCATTTT
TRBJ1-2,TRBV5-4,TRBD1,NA,CASSLDQGARGYTF,TGTGCCAGCAGCTTGGATCAGGGGGCGAGAGGCTACACCTTC
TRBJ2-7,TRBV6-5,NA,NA,CASGSSSYEQYF,TGTGCCAGCGGGAGTTCCTCCTACGAGCAGTACTTC
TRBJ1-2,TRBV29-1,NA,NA,CSAGEGENYGYTF,TGCAGCGCCGGGGAGGGCGAAAACTATGGCTACACCTTC
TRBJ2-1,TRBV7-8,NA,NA,CATRPRAGDEQFF,TGTGCCACCCGACCCCGGGCGGGCGATGAGCAGTTCTTC
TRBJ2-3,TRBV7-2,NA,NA,CASSLRDGKGVDTQYF,TGTGCCAGCAGCCTGCGGGACGGGAAAGGAGTAGATACGCAGTATTTT
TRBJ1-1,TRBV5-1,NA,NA,CASSFSRDAEAFF,TGCGCCAGCAGCTTTAGCAGGGATGCTGAAGCTTTCTTT
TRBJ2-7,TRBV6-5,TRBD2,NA,CASTGGRFSYEQYF,TGTGCCAGCACGGGCGGGAGGTTCTCCTACGAGCAGTACTTC
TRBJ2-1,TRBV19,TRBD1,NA,CASSTRTGGYNEQFF,TGTGCCAGTAGTACTCGGACAGGGGGCTACAATGAGCAGTTCTTC
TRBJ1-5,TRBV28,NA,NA,CASSIRQADQPQHF,TGTGCCAGCAGTATCCGACAGGCCGATCAGCCCCAGCATTTT
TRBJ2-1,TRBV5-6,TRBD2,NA,CASSSPGLAEDRNNEQFF,TGTGCCAGCAGCTCTCCGGGACTAGCGGAAGACCGAAACAATGAGCAGTTCTTC
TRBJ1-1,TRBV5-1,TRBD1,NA,CASSTADRATEAFF,TGCGCCAGCAGCACAGCAGACAGGGCCACTGAAGCTTTCTTT
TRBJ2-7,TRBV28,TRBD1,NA,CASSLGQGAYEQYF,TGTGCCAGCAGTTTGGGACAGGGGGCGTACGAGCAGTACTTC
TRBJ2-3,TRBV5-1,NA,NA,CASKAGGTSTDTQYF,TGCGCCAGCAAGGCAGGGGGGACTAGCACAGATACGCAGTATTTT
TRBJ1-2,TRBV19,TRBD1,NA,CASNSGTGGNYGYTF,TGTGCCAGTAACTCTGGGACAGGGGGAAACTATGGCTACACCTTC
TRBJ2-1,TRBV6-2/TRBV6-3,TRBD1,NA,CASSLGGTGYNEQFF,TGTGCCAGCAGTTTGGGGGGGACAGGGTACAATGAGCAGTTCTTC
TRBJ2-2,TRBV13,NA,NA,CASSFTNTGELFF,TGTGCCAGCAGCTTTACAAACACCGGGGAGCTGTTTTTT
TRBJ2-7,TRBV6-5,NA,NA,CASNPGGPLSDEQYF,TGTGCCAGCAATCCGGGGGGCCCCCTCTCGGACGAGCAGTACTTC
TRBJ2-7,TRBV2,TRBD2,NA,CASSGLAGVYEQYF,TGTGCCAGCAGCGGACTAGCGGGAGTGTACGAGCAGTACTTC
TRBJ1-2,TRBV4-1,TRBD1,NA,CASSPMDFPGQQKANYGYTF,TGCGCCAGCAGCCCAATGGATTTCCCGGGACAGCAAAAGGCTAACTATGGCTACACCTTC
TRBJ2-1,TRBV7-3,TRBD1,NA,CASSLMWGQGGEQFF,TGTGCCAGCAGCTTAATGTGGGGACAGGGAGGTGAGCAGTTCTTC
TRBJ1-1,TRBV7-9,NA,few,CASSFRGAVSTEAFF,TGTGCCAGCAGCTTCCGCGGTGCGGTTAGCACTGAAGCTTTCTTT
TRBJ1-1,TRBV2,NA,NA,CASLGRGSSTEAFF,TGTGCCAGCTTAGGGCGGGGCTCGAGCACTGAAGCTTTCTTT
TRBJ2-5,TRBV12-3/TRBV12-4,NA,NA,CASSARETQYF,TGTGCCAGCAGTGCGCGCGAGACCCAGTACTTC
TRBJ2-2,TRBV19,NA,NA,CASSIPGTGELFF,TGTGCCAGTAGTATCCCCGGCACCGGGGAGCTGTTTTTT
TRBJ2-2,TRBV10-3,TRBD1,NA,CAISLRGPGELFF,TGTGCCATCAGTCTCAGGGGGCCCGGGGAGCTGTTTTTT
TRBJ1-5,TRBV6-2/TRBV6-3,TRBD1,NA,CASSYRQGSDQDQPQHF,TGTGCCAGCAGTTACCGACAGGGTAGTGATCAGGATCAGCCCCAGCATTTT